A single sample gave rise to the 21 T cell receptor beta chains below, sequenced in a study of T cell responses to AZD1222 COVID-19 vaccine (dated by TCRdb to about 2021). Library creation used the immunoSEQ multiplex PCR assay. The source is immuneACCESS, and TCRdb retained only in-frame sequences with V and J called. Part of the clones is not carried over; for the studies checked, unresolved V genes explain less than half of this, and the remainder is unexplained. Present in this sample are about 85,000 clones, about 90% of which were seen just once. The ten largest clones add up to about 7.7% of the sample. Sample time point, as interpreted from the label and publication: baseline before first vaccination. The sequenced sample was peripheral blood, obtained on day 0 of AZD1222 vaccination. The receptors shown here come from an adult in good health.

The chain has TRBV27 and TRBJ1-2; weak D call: TRBD1 (6 bases). The CDR3 consists of 14 residues. V lost 2 bases to trimming and J lost 0 bases, with 7 bases between them. CDR1 is MNHEY, CDR2 SMNVEV, per germline (reference sequence). The CDR3 loop reads CASSLTGSNYGYTF. CDR3 bases: TGTGCCAGCAGTTTAACAGGGTCTAACTATGGCTACACCTTC.

V gene TRBV11-3 combines with J gene TRBJ2-5, with D unresolved. The ends were cut back, 1 base at V and 4 bases at J, with 10 bases in the middle. CDR1 SGHNT and CDR2 YENEEA come from the germline V gene. The CDR3 extends over 14 amino acids. CDR3 residues: CASSLGFPSETQYF. In nucleotides, the CDR3 is TGTGCCAGCAGCTTAGGGTTCCCATCAGAGACCCAGTACTTC.

V usage is TRBV30 and J usage is TRBJ2-6; no firm D call. The V end was cut by 0 bases, the J end by 4 bases, with 7 bases between. This CDR3 region has 14 residues. CDR1 is GTSNPN and CDR2 is SVGIG in the germline V gene (reference sequence). The CDR3 sequence is CAWSVVKGANVLTF. CDR3 bases: TGTGCCTGGAGTGTGGTGAAAGGGGCCAACGTCCTGACTTTC.

The chain has TRBV6-2 or TRBV6-3 and TRBJ1-5; 8 bases fit TRBD1. V lost 5 bases and J lost 4; bases outside the gene matches: 4. CDR3 size: 14 residues. Germline-derived CDR1 and CDR2 are MNHEY and SVGEGT. The CDR3 bases are TGTGCCAGCAGTGCGGACAGGGTGAATCAGCCCCAGCATTTT. It encodes CASSADRVNQPQHF.

V gene TRBV5-4 combines with J gene TRBJ2-5; D perhaps matches TRBD1 (5 bases). This CDR3 region has 14 residues. Trimming shortened V by 4 bases and J by 4 bases, and 14 bases separated the two germline ends. CDR1 SGHNT and CDR2 YYREEE come from the germline V gene (reference sequence). CDR3 DNA sequence: TGTGCCAGCAGCCTGGGGCACGCAACAGAGACCCAGTACTTC. Residues: CASSLGHATETQYF.

The V call is TRBV5-1, the J call TRBJ1-4, with 9 nucleotides matching TRBD1. Germline trimming cut 4 bases from V and 7 bases from J; bases unmatched to any gene: 5. The CDR3 runs 14 residues. From germline, CDR1 is SGHRS and CDR2 YFSETQ. The CDR3 protein is CASSTGTGFEKLFF. The CDR3 DNA sequence: TGCGCCAGCAGCACCGGGACAGGGTTTGAAAAACTGTTTTTT.

The rearrangement uses TRBV5-1 and TRBJ2-5; maybe TRBD2 (6 bases). V gave up 7 bases and J gave up 5 bases, with 9 bases separating them. The CDR3 consists of 11 residues. Germline CDR1 SGHRS, CDR2 YFSETQ. The CDR3 spells CASGRGETQYF. CDR3 nucleotide sequence: TGCGCCAGCGGGCGGGGTGAGACCCAGTACTTC.

The gene calls are TRBV5-1 and TRBJ2-1, with D perhaps TRBD1 (6 bases). The CDR3 covers 13 residues. Germline V gives CDR1 SGHRS, CDR2 YFSETQ. Trimming left V 6 bases short and J 2 bases short, with 9 bases between. CDR3 in amino acids: CASNRDTYNEQFF. CDR3 DNA: TGCGCCAGCAACAGGGATACCTACAATGAGCAGTTCTTC.

The genes are TRBV7-9 and TRBJ2-3; TRBD2 agrees at 9 bases. Germline V CDR1 and CDR2: SEHNR, FQNEAQ (reference sequence). V was clipped by 3 bases and J by 2 bases; unmatched bases: 3. This CDR3 contains 15 residues. This CDR3 is CASSFSGSPTDTQYF. CDR3 nucleotides: TGTGCCAGCAGCTTTAGCGGGAGCCCCACAGATACGCAGTATTTT.

The gene calls are TRBV7-2 and TRBJ2-6; 7 nucleotides agree with TRBD1. Unmatched junction bases numbered 10, after V lost 5 bases and J lost 0 bases. The CDR3 runs 18 residues. In germline, CDR1 is SGHTA, CDR2 FQGNSA. The CDR3 sequence is CASSTRDSSFSGANVLTF. For the CDR3, the DNA is TGTGCCAGCAGCACTCGGGACAGTAGCTTCTCTGGGGCCAACGTCCTGACTTTC. The full variable domain, completed using reference TRBV7-2 and TRBJ2-6, is GAGVSQSPSNKVTEKGKDVELRCDPISGHTALYWYRQSLGQGLEFLIYFQGNSAPDKSGLPSDRFSAERTGGSVSTLTIQRTQQEDSAVYLCASSTRDSSFSGANVLTFGAGSRLTVL.

As DNA, the CDR3 is TGTGCCAGCAGTTCCGGACAGGGGGGAAACTACGAGCAGTACTTC. Its translation is CASSSGQGGNYEQYF. The chain couples TRBV25-1 to TRBJ2-7; TRBD1 aligns across 10 bases. CDR3 length: 15 residues. Germline CDR1 and CDR2: MGHDK and SYGVNS. V lost 5 bases and J lost 3; bases outside the gene matches: 7.

The chain carries TRBV6-4 and TRBJ2-7, with 8 bases matching TRBD1. Germline V gene data show CDR1 as MRHNA and CDR2 as SNTAGT. This CDR3 region has 15 residues. V was clipped by 0 bases and J by 7 bases; unmatched bases: 8. The CDR3 spells CASSDSTGGTWEQYF. The CDR3 region has the DNA TGTGCCAGCAGTGACTCCACAGGGGGAACTTGGGAGCAGTACTTC.

V and J are TRBV6-4 and TRBJ2-7; the D call may be TRBD1 or TRBD2 (5 bases each). Germline V gene sequence: CDR1 MRHNA, CDR2 SNTAGT. V lost 4 bases, J lost 3 bases, and 16 bases lay in between. CDR3 length: 15 amino acids. The CDR3, as DNA: TGTGCCAGCAGTGGCCCCGGGACGGAGAACTACGAGCAGTACTTC. Translation gives CASSGPGTENYEQYF.

This chain connects TRBV19 to TRBJ2-6; tentatively, D is TRBD1 (5 bases). The CDR3 is 15 residues long. V was trimmed by 7 bases and J by 0 bases, leaving 10 bases between them. CDR1 LNHDA and CDR2 SQIVND come from the germline V gene (reference sequence). CDR3 in amino acids: CASTPGFSGANVLTF. CDR3 in DNA: TGTGCCAGTACCCCAGGGTTCTCTGGGGCCAACGTCCTGACTTTC.

The gene calls are TRBV5-6 and TRBJ2-3; TRBD1 matches at 7 bases. The CDR3 contains 18 residues. CDR1 is SGHDT and CDR2 is YYEEEE in the germline V gene. The trim removed 2 bases at V and 0 bases at J, leaving 12 bases unmatched. CDR3: CASSFTTGQATSTDTQYF. CDR3 DNA: TGTGCCAGCAGCTTCACAACCGGACAGGCGACTAGCACAGATACGCAGTATTTT. The entire variable domain, with the rest obtained from reference TRBV5-6 and TRBJ2-3, is as follows: DAGVTQSPTHLIKTRGQQVTLRCSPKSGHDTVSWYQQALGQGPQFIFQYYEEEERQRGNFPDRFSGHQFPNYSSELNVNALLLGDSALYLCASSFTTGQATSTDTQYFGPGTRLTVL.

CDR3 in DNA: TGTGCCAGCAGTCCCCCAAGGACAGGGAGGAATGAGCAGTTCTTC. Protein product: CASSPPRTGRNEQFF. J is TRBJ2-1 and V is TRBV28, with TRBD1 matching over 8 bases. CDR3 size: 15 residues. Trimming at V came to 5 bases and at J to 7 bases, leaving 10 bases not matched to a gene. Germline values: CDR1 MDHEN, CDR2 SYDVKM.

V usage is TRBV25-1 and J usage is TRBJ1-2; a possible D gene is TRBD1 (5 bases). The V and J ends lost 4 bases and 11 bases respectively, with 14 bases between them. The CDR3 contains 12 residues. CDR1 and CDR2 from the germline V gene are MGHDK and SYGVNS. The CDR3 DNA sequence: TGTGCCAGCAGTGCGACGGGACTTCAGTACACCTTC. Encoded protein: CASSATGLQYTF.

V is TRBV18 and J is TRBJ1-1; 8 bases are shared with TRBD1. The CDR3 length is 15 residues. V gave up 5 bases and J gave up 2 bases; unmatched junction bases: 7. The germline gives CDR1 KGHSH, CDR2 LQKENI. The CDR3 loop reads CASSSSQGANTEAFF. CDR3 sequence (DNA): TGTGCCAGCTCATCTTCTCAGGGGGCTAACACTGAAGCTTTCTTT.

The rearrangement joins TRBV19 to TRBJ1-2, with TRBD1 matching 7 bases. With 4 bases clipped from V and 2 bases from J, the junction kept 7 bases outside the gene matches. CDR3 length: 15 amino acids. The germline gives CDR1 LNHDA, CDR2 SQIVND (reference sequence). CDR3 sequence (DNA): TGTGCCAGTAGTAGGGGGACAGTGATCAACTATGGCTACACCTTC. The encoded protein is CASSRGTVINYGYTF.

This clone is a singleton in its sample. This chain connects TRBV6-6 to TRBJ2-7, with a possible D match to TRBD2 (6 bases). V was pared by 6 bases and J by 3 bases, with 15 bases between. Germline CDR1 reads MNHNY; CDR2 reads SVGAGI (reference sequence). The CDR3 totals 14 residues. CDR3 sequence: CASRGIAESYEQYF. The CDR3 DNA reads TGTGCCAGCAGGGGTATAGCGGAGAGCTACGAGCAGTACTTC.

The chain uses TRBV6-2 or TRBV6-3 and TRBJ2-7; 12 bases are a match to TRBD2. The J segment lost 3 bases and the V segment lost 2 bases, leaving 8 bases of the junction unmatched. Germline CDR1 is MNHEY and CDR2 is SVGEGT. The CDR3 length is 17 residues. The CDR3 is CASSYPRTSGNLYEQYF. In nucleotides, the CDR3 is TGTGCCAGCAGTTACCCTCGGACTAGCGGGAACCTCTACGAGCAGTACTTC.